This TCR beta chain was identified in a study of T cell repertoires in cytomegalovirus infection. Study information: Used in the study were CMV epitopes, some recently identified and HLA-C-restricted, others well-studied and HLA-B-restricted. Public TCR beta signature analysis indicated the presence of both CMV infection and matching HLA type. Whole-study findings and limits: Dominating the ex vivo response were TCR beta clonotypes that were CMV-specific and HLA-C-restricted. There were carriers of CMV plus the relevant HLA, and cumulative public TCR beta family frequency identified them.

Regarding this clonotype: Its antigen remains unidentified.

The CDR3 length is 14 residues. Germline values: CDR1 SGHNT, CDR2 YYREEE (reference sequence). V was trimmed by 6 bases and J by 2 bases, leaving 15 bases between them. TCRdb reprocessed the reads via MiXCR and lists one record per CDR3 protein. The sample shows around 800,000 distinct CDR3 sequences, about 31% of them seen only once. The chain carries TRBV5-4 and TRBJ2-7; D remains unclear. The sequenced sample was cultured CD8+ T cells from PBMCs, obtained from culture after CMV antigen stimulation. This clonotype originated in a human donor in good health (CMV status not recorded). Some clones in this sample may be carry-over from other donors' samples. The CDR3 reads CASTQDAGTYEQYF. In DNA, the CDR3 is TGTGCCAGCACCCAGGACGCAGGAACCTACGAGCAGTACTTC.